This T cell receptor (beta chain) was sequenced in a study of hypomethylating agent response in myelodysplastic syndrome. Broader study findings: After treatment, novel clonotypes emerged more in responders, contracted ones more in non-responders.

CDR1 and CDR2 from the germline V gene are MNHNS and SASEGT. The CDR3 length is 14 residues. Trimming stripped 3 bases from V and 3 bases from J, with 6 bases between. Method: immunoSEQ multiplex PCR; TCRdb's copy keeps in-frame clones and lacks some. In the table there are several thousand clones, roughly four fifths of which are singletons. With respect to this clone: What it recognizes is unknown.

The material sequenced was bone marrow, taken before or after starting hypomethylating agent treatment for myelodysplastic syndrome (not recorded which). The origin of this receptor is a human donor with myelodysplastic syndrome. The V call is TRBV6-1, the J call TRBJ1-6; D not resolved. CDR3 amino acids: CASSEVDYNSPLHF. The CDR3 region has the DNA TGTGCCAGCAGTGAGGTAGACTATAATTCACCCCTCCACTTT.